These T cell receptor beta chains were read from a single sample in a study of cytomegalovirus exposure and HLA in healthy donors. Only in-frame clones appear in the TCRdb table, and some are missing; sequencing was by immunoSEQ multiplex PCR. In the table there are roughly 120,000 clones, approximately 82% of which are singletons. Sequencing was carried out using PBMCs. The receptors shown here come from a man aged 25 to 45 in good health and CMV-seropositive. CDR3s include the opening cysteine and the closing phenylalanine or tryptophan. D genes are given only for firm matches. The size field is filled for only some rows; it gives once, few, many or a size class.

d_gene: -; j_gene: TRBJ1-2; abundance: -; v_gene: TRBV6-6; CDR3nt: TGTGCCAGCAGGGGAGATTATGGCTACACCTTC; CDR3aa: CASRGDYGYTF
d_gene: -; j_gene: TRBJ1-1; abundance: few; v_gene: TRBV7-9; CDR3nt: TGTGCCAGCAGCCGGGGCCTTTGGGAGGGAGCTCCTGAAGCTTTCTTT; CDR3aa: CASSRGLWEGAPEAFF
d_gene: -; j_gene: TRBJ1-1; abundance: -; v_gene: TRBV15; CDR3nt: TGTGCCACCAGCATCTCGGGGGGCTACACTGAAGCTTTCTTT; CDR3aa: CATSISGGYTEAFF
d_gene: -; j_gene: TRBJ2-5; abundance: -; v_gene: TRBV4-3; CDR3nt: TGCGCCAGCAGTCTCCGCTGGGGGCCTTGGGGAGAGACCCAGTACTTC; CDR3aa: CASSLRWGPWGETQYF
d_gene: -; j_gene: TRBJ1-2; abundance: -; v_gene: TRBV19; CDR3nt: TGTGCCAGTAGTCCCTCCTCGGACAGCCTATATGGCTACACCTTC; CDR3aa: CASSPSSDSLYGYTF
d_gene: -; j_gene: TRBJ1-4; abundance: -; v_gene: TRBV9; CDR3nt: TGTGCCAGCAGCGTAAGGGGCGATGTGGATGAAAAACTGTTTTTT; CDR3aa: CASSVRGDVDEKLFF
d_gene: -; j_gene: TRBJ2-5; abundance: -; v_gene: TRBV6-1; CDR3nt: TGTGCCAGCGGCCTCTCAGGGGTAGAGACCCAGTACTTC; CDR3aa: CASGLSGVETQYF
d_gene: TRBD2; j_gene: TRBJ2-7; abundance: few; v_gene: TRBV5-1; CDR3nt: TGCGCCAGCAGCTACGGGGGGGATTCCTACGAGCAGTACTTC; CDR3aa: CASSYGGDSYEQYF
d_gene: TRBD1; j_gene: TRBJ1-4; abundance: few; v_gene: TRBV30; CDR3nt: TGTGCCTGGGGAAGCCCTGGGGACAGGGGCCGGTCAGGTGAAAAACTGTTTTTT; CDR3aa: CAWGSPGDRGRSGEKLFF
d_gene: -; j_gene: TRBJ2-1; abundance: -; v_gene: TRBV10-1; CDR3nt: TGCGCCAGCAGTGGAACTGGGAGGAATGAGCAGTTCTTC; CDR3aa: CASSGTGRNEQFF
d_gene: -; j_gene: TRBJ1-1; abundance: -; v_gene: TRBV2; CDR3nt: TGTGCCAGCAGTGAAGCCGTACTGGAGCCCAGGGACACTGAAGCTTTCTTT; CDR3aa: CASSEAVLEPRDTEAFF
d_gene: TRBD2; j_gene: TRBJ2-1; abundance: -; v_gene: TRBV7-2; CDR3nt: TGTGCCAGCACGGCTAGCGGCACCTACAATGAGCAGTTCTTC; CDR3aa: CASTASGTYNEQFF
d_gene: -; j_gene: TRBJ2-3; abundance: -; v_gene: TRBV5-1; CDR3nt: TGCGCCAGCAGCTTGGAGCCGTACGCGGGGGCCGCAGATACGCAGTATTTT; CDR3aa: CASSLEPYAGAADTQYF
d_gene: TRBD2; j_gene: TRBJ2-7; abundance: -; v_gene: TRBV7-2; CDR3nt: TGTGCCAGCAGCTCACAGCGGGGACAGTACTTC; CDR3aa: CASSSQRGQYF
d_gene: TRBD2; j_gene: TRBJ2-2; abundance: few; v_gene: TRBV11-2; CDR3nt: TGTGCCAGCAGCTCCCATAGCGGGGGACCCACCGGGGAGCTGTTTTTT; CDR3aa: CASSSHSGGPTGELFF
d_gene: -; j_gene: TRBJ1-2; abundance: -; v_gene: TRBV7-8; CDR3nt: TGTGCCAGCAGCTGGGGGGCGGGGGCGCCTGGCTACACCTTC; CDR3aa: CASSWGAGAPGYTF
d_gene: TRBD1; j_gene: TRBJ1-2; abundance: -; v_gene: TRBV5-6; CDR3nt: TGTGCCAGCAGCCAAATACAGGGGGCCGACTATGGCTACACCTTC; CDR3aa: CASSQIQGADYGYTF
d_gene: -; j_gene: TRBJ1-2; abundance: once; v_gene: TRBV4-3; CDR3nt: TGCGCCAGCAGCCAAGGCGCAGGCGGGGGCTACACCTTC; CDR3aa: CASSQGAGGGYTF
d_gene: TRBD2; j_gene: TRBJ2-1; abundance: -; v_gene: TRBV5-6; CDR3nt: TGTGCCTCCACAGCTGCGACTAGCGGGGTCTACAATGAGCAGTTCTTC; CDR3aa: CASTAATSGVYNEQFF
d_gene: TRBD1; j_gene: TRBJ2-1; abundance: -; v_gene: TRBV29-1; CDR3nt: TGCAGCGTTGAAGGATGGGACAGTGGACCTTACAATGAGCAGTTCTTC; CDR3aa: CSVEGWDSGPYNEQFF
d_gene: -; j_gene: TRBJ2-4; abundance: -; v_gene: TRBV11-3; CDR3nt: TGTGCCAGCGGCTTATCGGGCAGGGGTCCCAAAAACATTCAGTACTTC; CDR3aa: CASGLSGRGPKNIQYF
d_gene: TRBD1; j_gene: TRBJ1-5; abundance: -; v_gene: TRBV9; CDR3nt: TGTGCCAGCAGCGATGGGACAGGGTCTGGTAATCAGCCCCAGCATTTT; CDR3aa: CASSDGTGSGNQPQHF
d_gene: TRBD2; j_gene: TRBJ2-3; abundance: -; v_gene: TRBV9; CDR3nt: TGTGCCAGCAGCGTAGGGACTAGCGGGGGGGGAGGAGATACGCAGTATTTT; CDR3aa: CASSVGTSGGGGDTQYF
d_gene: -; j_gene: TRBJ1-1; abundance: -; v_gene: TRBV7-9; CDR3nt: TGTGCCAGCAGCCCCGGGGGGCCTGAAGCTTTCTTT; CDR3aa: CASSPGGPEAFF
d_gene: -; j_gene: TRBJ2-3; abundance: -; v_gene: TRBV19; CDR3nt: TGTGCCAGTAGTATAAGCCAGGGCATGGAAGATACGCAGTATTTT; CDR3aa: CASSISQGMEDTQYF
d_gene: TRBD1; j_gene: TRBJ1-1; abundance: -; v_gene: TRBV7-2; CDR3nt: TGTGCCAGCACCAAAGGGGGCGCCGCCGGGTTCGGTGAAGCTTTCTTT; CDR3aa: CASTKGGAAGFGEAFF
d_gene: -; j_gene: TRBJ1-5; abundance: -; v_gene: TRBV18; CDR3nt: TGTGCCAGCTCACCACCGTCTTACAGCCCTTATCAGCCCCAGCATTTT; CDR3aa: CASSPPSYSPYQPQHF
d_gene: -; j_gene: TRBJ2-2; abundance: -; v_gene: TRBV9; CDR3nt: TGTGCCAGCAGCGTAGTCGTCCAGGGCAACACCGGGGAGCTGTTTTTT; CDR3aa: CASSVVVQGNTGELFF
d_gene: TRBD2; j_gene: TRBJ2-7; abundance: -; v_gene: TRBV4-1; CDR3nt: TGCGCCAGCAGCCAAGATTCGGGGGGTTTATACGAGCAGTACTTC; CDR3aa: CASSQDSGGLYEQYF
d_gene: TRBD1; j_gene: TRBJ2-7; abundance: -; v_gene: TRBV27; CDR3nt: TGTGCCAGCCGGACAGGGGGCTACGAGCAGTACTTC; CDR3aa: CASRTGGYEQYF
d_gene: -; j_gene: TRBJ1-2; abundance: -; v_gene: TRBV12-2; CDR3nt: TGTGCAAGTCGCTTCTTGCCTGAGGGCTACACCTTC; CDR3aa: CASRFLPEGYTF
d_gene: -; j_gene: TRBJ1-5; abundance: few; v_gene: TRBV2; CDR3nt: TGTGCCAGCATTGAAAGCCTAAATAGCAATCAGCCCCAGCATTTT; CDR3aa: CASIESLNSNQPQHF
d_gene: -; j_gene: TRBJ2-1; abundance: -; v_gene: TRBV5-1; CDR3nt: TGCGCCAGCAGCCCCTTCCGGGGGGCGGTCAATGAGCAGTTCTTC; CDR3aa: CASSPFRGAVNEQFF
d_gene: -; j_gene: TRBJ2-7; abundance: -; v_gene: TRBV28; CDR3nt: TGTGCCAGCAGTTTAAGAGATGGGGTACGAGGGGAGCAGTACTTC; CDR3aa: CASSLRDGVRGEQYF
d_gene: TRBD1; j_gene: TRBJ2-7; abundance: -; v_gene: TRBV7-6; CDR3nt: TGTGCCAGCAGCCAACGACCATCCACCCCCATTATGTCCGGGACAGGGACCTACGAGCAGTACTTC; CDR3aa: CASSQRPSTPIMSGTGTYEQYF
d_gene: -; j_gene: TRBJ2-7; abundance: -; v_gene: TRBV6-5; CDR3nt: TGTGCCAGCAGGTCTCTAAGATCCTACGAGCAGTACTTC; CDR3aa: CASRSLRSYEQYF
d_gene: -; j_gene: TRBJ1-1; abundance: -; v_gene: TRBV28; CDR3nt: TGTGCCAGCAGTTTAGACTTCAGGGGGAACACTGAAGCTTTCTTT; CDR3aa: CASSLDFRGNTEAFF
d_gene: -; j_gene: TRBJ1-2; abundance: -; v_gene: TRBV7-2; CDR3nt: TGTGCCAGCAGCCCAGCGGTAGGGAGCGGAGCCTATGGCTACACCTTC; CDR3aa: CASSPAVGSGAYGYTF
d_gene: TRBD1; j_gene: TRBJ2-1; abundance: -; v_gene: TRBV5-6; CDR3nt: TGTGCCAGCAGCTCTCCGGACAGGGGAAATGAGCAGTTCTTC; CDR3aa: CASSSPDRGNEQFF
d_gene: -; j_gene: TRBJ1-1; abundance: -; v_gene: TRBV5-1; CDR3nt: TGCGCCACTTCAAGCTACGGGAGCTTGAAAACTGAAGCTTTCTTT; CDR3aa: CATSSYGSLKTEAFF
d_gene: -; j_gene: TRBJ2-2; abundance: -; v_gene: TRBV4-2; CDR3nt: TGTGCCAGCAGCCACGGACAGGGAGGGATATGGGCCGGGGAGCTGTTTTTT; CDR3aa: CASSHGQGGIWAGELFF
d_gene: TRBD1; j_gene: TRBJ2-3; abundance: -; v_gene: TRBV5-8; CDR3nt: TGTGCCAGCAGCTTGGAGGGGGACAGCTATAGCACAGATACGCAGTATTTT; CDR3aa: CASSLEGDSYSTDTQYF
d_gene: -; j_gene: TRBJ2-3; abundance: -; v_gene: TRBV10-1; CDR3nt: TGCGCCAGCAGCGAACCAGGGACAGATACGCAGTATTTT; CDR3aa: CASSEPGTDTQYF
d_gene: TRBD1; j_gene: TRBJ1-1; abundance: -; v_gene: TRBV18; CDR3nt: TGTGCCAGCTCAGAAATGGACAGGGGGGAATTGGTCACTGAAGCTTTCTTT; CDR3aa: CASSEMDRGELVTEAFF
d_gene: -; j_gene: TRBJ1-4; abundance: -; v_gene: TRBV7-9; CDR3nt: TGTGCCAGCAGCTCAGGTGTTCCTGATGAAAAACTGTTTTTT; CDR3aa: CASSSGVPDEKLFF
d_gene: -; j_gene: TRBJ1-1; abundance: -; v_gene: TRBV7-8; CDR3nt: TGTGCCAGCAGCTTAGCTAGGAACACTGAAGCTTTCTTT; CDR3aa: CASSLARNTEAFF
d_gene: TRBD1; j_gene: TRBJ1-2; abundance: few; v_gene: TRBV19; CDR3nt: TGTGCCAGTAGTATAGAGGACAGGGCATTCTATGGCTACACCTTC; CDR3aa: CASSIEDRAFYGYTF
d_gene: TRBD2; j_gene: TRBJ2-1; abundance: few; v_gene: TRBV4-3; CDR3nt: TGCGCCAGCAGCCAAGTCGCGGGGGGCTACAATGAGCTGTTCTTC; CDR3aa: CASSQVAGGYNELFF